The T cell receptor beta chain under discussion was sequenced for a study of cytomegalovirus exposure and HLA in healthy donors. Notes on the study in general: Among immune exposure information, only CMV serostatus was available. Most TCR sequences were seen very rarely across donors, but some public TCRs occurred in many.

This clone came up once. As yet, its antigen is unknown. The PCR contained 60 Vbeta and 13 Jbeta primers. Some clones are missing from TCRdb's copy, which holds only in-frame ones; the method was immunoSEQ multiplex PCR. The sample shows under 60,000 clones, 70% to 85% of them seen only once. V was clipped by 0 bases and J by 8 bases; unmatched bases: 10. This CDR3 is built from 16 residues. The germline gives CDR1 LGHNA, CDR2 YSLEER. This sequence originates from a man aged 45-65 years in good health and CMV-seronegative. The sample was PBMCs. The chain employs TRBV4-3 and TRBJ1-2, with 9 nucleotides matching TRBD1. DNA of the CDR3: TGCGCCAGCAGCCAAGATTGGGACGGGACAGGGAAAGGCTACACCTTC. This encodes CASSQDWDGTGKGYTF.